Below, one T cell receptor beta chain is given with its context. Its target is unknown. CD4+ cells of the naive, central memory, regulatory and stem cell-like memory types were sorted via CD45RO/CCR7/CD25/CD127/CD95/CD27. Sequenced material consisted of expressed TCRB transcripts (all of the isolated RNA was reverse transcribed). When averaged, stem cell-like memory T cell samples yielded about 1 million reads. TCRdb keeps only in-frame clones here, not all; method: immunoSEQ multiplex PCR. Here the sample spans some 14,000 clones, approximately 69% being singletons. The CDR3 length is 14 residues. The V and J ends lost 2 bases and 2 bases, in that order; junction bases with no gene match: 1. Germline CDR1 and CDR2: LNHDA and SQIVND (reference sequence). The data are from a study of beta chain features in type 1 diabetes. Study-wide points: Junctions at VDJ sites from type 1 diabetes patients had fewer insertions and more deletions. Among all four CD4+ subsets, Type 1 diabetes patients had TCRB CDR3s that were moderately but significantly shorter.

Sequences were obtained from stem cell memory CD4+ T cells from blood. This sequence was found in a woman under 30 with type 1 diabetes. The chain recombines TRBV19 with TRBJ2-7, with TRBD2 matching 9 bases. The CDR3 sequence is CASSISGGPYEQYF. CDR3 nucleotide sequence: TGTGCCAGTAGTATAAGCGGGGGGCCCTACGAGCAGTACTTC.